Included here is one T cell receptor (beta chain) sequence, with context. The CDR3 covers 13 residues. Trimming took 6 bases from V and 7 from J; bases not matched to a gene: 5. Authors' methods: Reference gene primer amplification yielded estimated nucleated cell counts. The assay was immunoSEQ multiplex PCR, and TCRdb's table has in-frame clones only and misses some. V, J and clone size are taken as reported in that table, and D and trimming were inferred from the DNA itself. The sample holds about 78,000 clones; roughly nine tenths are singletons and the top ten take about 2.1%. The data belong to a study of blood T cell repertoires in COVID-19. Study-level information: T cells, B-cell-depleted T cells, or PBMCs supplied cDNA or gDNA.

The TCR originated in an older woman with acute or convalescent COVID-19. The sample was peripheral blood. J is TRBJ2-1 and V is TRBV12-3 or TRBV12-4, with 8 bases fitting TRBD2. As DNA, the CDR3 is TGTGCCAGCAGGACGGGAGGGATTAATGAGCAGTTCTTC. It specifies CASRTGGINEQFF.